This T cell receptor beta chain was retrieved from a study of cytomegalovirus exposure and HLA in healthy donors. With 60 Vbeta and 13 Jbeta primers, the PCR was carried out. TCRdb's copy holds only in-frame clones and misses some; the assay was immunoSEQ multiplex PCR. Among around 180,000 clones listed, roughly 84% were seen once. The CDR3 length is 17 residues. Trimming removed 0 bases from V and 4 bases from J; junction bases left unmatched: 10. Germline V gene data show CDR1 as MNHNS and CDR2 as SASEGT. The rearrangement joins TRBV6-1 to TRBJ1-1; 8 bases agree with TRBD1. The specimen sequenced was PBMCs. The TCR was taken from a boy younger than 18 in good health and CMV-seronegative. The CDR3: CASSEADWTGPRTEAFF. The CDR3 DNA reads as TGTGCCAGCAGTGAAGCGGACTGGACAGGGCCACGCACTGAAGCTTTCTTT.